The clone carrying this T cell receptor beta chain was seen a handful of times. The antigen remains unidentified. Trimming at V came to 4 bases and at J to 4 bases, leaving 8 bases not matched to a gene. The CDR3 length is 15 residues. Cells sorted as Tregs were CD4+, CD25+ and CD127-/low. Study-wide results and limits: Under 2.4% of tumor Treg sequences matched blood Tregs or memory cells. In terms of TCR gene usage, tumor memory CD4+ T cells clustered together with blood and lymph node memory CD4+ cells, as well as with lymph node naive CD4+ cells.

The TRBV12-4/TRBJ1-2 clonotypes were amplified using barcode primers with ligated adaptors. TCRdb reanalysed the multiplex PCR reads using MiXCR and keeps one entry per CDR3 protein. The sample lists about 1,100 distinct CDR3 sequences, approximately 0.7% occurring once. The J gene is TRBJ1-2, the V gene TRBV12-3 or TRBV12-4; 8 bases match TRBD1. Sequenced input: Tregs sorted from blood. This TCR derives from a female donor with breast cancer. The CDR3 DNA is TGTGCCAGCAGTTCCCGGGACAGGACCGTCTATGGCTACACCTTC. The encoded protein is CASSSRDRTVYGYTF.